The 3 T cell receptor beta chains below come from one sample, sequenced in a study of blood T cell repertoires in COVID-19. TCRdb's copy holds only in-frame clones and misses some; the assay was immunoSEQ multiplex PCR. The sample lists 91,000 or so clones; roughly 86% were seen once. The sequencing sample was made of peripheral blood. The receptors originated from an older woman in a cohort sampled during active or convalescent COVID-19.

The rearrangement uses TRBV4-1 and TRBJ1-1, with 7 bases identical to TRBD1. Trimming cost V 4 bases and J 10 bases; bases outside gene matches: 9. Germline CDR1 MGHRA, CDR2 YSYEKL. The CDR3 sequence is 13 residues long. CDR3 sequence reads: CASSRTGVQGAFF. The CDR3 region has the DNA TGCGCCAGCAGCCGTACAGGGGTGCAGGGAGCTTTCTTT.

The rearrangement joins TRBV5-6 to TRBJ2-1; perhaps TRBD2 as D (6 bases). Germline V gene sequence: CDR1 SGHDT, CDR2 YYEEEE. The CDR3 is made up of 15 amino acids. With 4 bases removed from V and 0 bases from J, the gap between germline ends came to 11 bases. The CDR3 DNA reads TGTGCCAGCAGCCGGGGGTATTCCTCCTACAATGAGCAGTTCTTC. It encodes CASSRGYSSYNEQFF.

The V call is TRBV27, the J call TRBJ2-2; TRBD2 aligns across 10 bases. With V trimmed by 5 bases and J by 1 base, 4 bases remained unmatched. The germline gives CDR1 MNHEY, CDR2 SMNVEV (reference sequence). This CDR3 is 16 amino acids long. The CDR3 DNA sequence: TGTGCCAGCAGTATCCGACTAGCGGGGAACACCGGGGAGCTGTTTTTT. Amino acid sequence: CASSIRLAGNTGELFF.